This TCR beta chain was identified in a study of T-cell reconstitution after alpha-beta-depleted transplantation in children. Using unique molecular identifiers, the investigators prepared the TCRbeta library. TCRdb redid the calling of the PCR reads with MiXCR, one entry per CDR3 protein. Here the sample spans 300,000 or so distinct CDR3 sequences, almost 10% being singletons. V was pared by 1 base and J by 1 base, with 9 bases between. This CDR3 contains 14 residues. The germline gives CDR1 SGHRS, CDR2 YFSETQ. The receptor comes from a human donor who donated a stem cell graft to a child with SCID. The source was PBMCs from the stem cell graft donor, collected from the stem cell graft. V and J are TRBV5-1 and TRBJ2-7, with D hard to call. CDR3 sequence: CASSLYPDSYEQYF. The CDR3 coding sequence is TGCGCCAGCAGCTTGTATCCGGATTCCTACGAGCAGTACTTC.